This T cell receptor beta chain appears in the sequencing data of a study of a mutant IDH1 vaccine in newly diagnosed glioma (dated by TCRdb to about 2021). Study-wide context: Eight vaccinations were administered to patients in weeks 1, 3, 5, 7, 11, 15, 19 and 23, corresponding to visits V03 through V10. Of the approximately 30 treated patients, approximately 62% were male and around 40% were female, and the mean age was roughly 38 years. Peripheral blood was collected at six visits: V03 (baseline), V05, V07, V10, V12 and V13. Before enrollment, patients had received standard therapy of radiotherapy alone, temozolomide alone, or radiochemotherapy with temozolomide; most received the combination. For exploratory analyses, 25 to 30 treated patients had longitudinal TCRB deep sequencing done wherever samples were available. In the chemotherapy-containing groups, vaccination started alongside temozolomide cycles, whereas in patients who had radiotherapy alone it started 4-6 weeks after radiotherapy. General conclusions and limits of the study: Immune responses induced by the vaccine were seen in about 93% of patients across multiple MHC alleles. PBMC samples for TCRB deep sequencing were selected based on availability. The authors noted that analyses of patient blood samples could not be reproduced because of sample limitations. No apparent relationship was observed between pseudoprogression and alterations in the top peripheral T cell clonotypes detected by TCRB sequencing.

The library was built by means of the immunoSEQ multiplex PCR assay. Following the manufacturer's protocol, the hsTCRB Kit was used to amplify rearranged TCR beta chain sequences. An Illumina MiSeq was used to sequence the TCRB libraries. The source study handled its data this way. The kit vendor's proprietary platform handled demultiplexing, trimming and gene mapping. Sourced from immuneACCESS, this table was stored by TCRdb with only in-frame sequences that have V and J called. A share of the clones is absent; for the studies checked, an unresolved V gene accounts for under half, and the remainder has no known explanation. The DNA was the basis for D and trimming; V, J and clone size are from that table. This sample lists around 62,000 clones; roughly 90% were detected once. The ten largest clones represent 1.5% to 2% of the sample. From a lookup of the germline V gene, CDR1 and CDR2 are SGHVS and FQNEAQ. For this chain, trimming is 7 bases at the V end and 4 bases at the J end, and the number of junction bases without a gene match is 8. The CDR3 spans 15 residues, from the cysteine through the phenylalanine. The entry retains the CDR3 DNA only, 45 bases that are in frame from base 1.

This clone was seen more than once but under ten times. Its antigen is currently not known. No clone much larger than this one lies a single base away; base qualities are absent. Interpreted using the paper, the time point label stands for: week 11, during vaccination. A 20-mer mutant IDH1 peptide at 300 micrograms in Montanide made up each vaccine dose, which was injected subcutaneously together with topical imiquimod. All donors had newly diagnosed IDH1-mutant astrocytomas of WHO grade 3 or 4 that showed loss of nuclear ATRX. The samples were drawn from NOA16, a multicentre, single-arm, open-label phase I trial in Germany that tested a mutant IDH1 peptide vaccine in humans for the first time. Genomic DNA for TCRB sequencing was extracted from EDTA blood using the DNeasy Blood and Tissue Kit.

This material consisted of PBMCs, taken from a glioma patient whose treatment included an IDH1 peptide vaccine. This TCR was recovered from a man in his forties with glioma. The rearrangement combines TRBV7-8 with TRBJ1-5; TRBD1 aligns with 9 central bases. The CDR3 here reads CASTPRTGENQPQHF. The DNA sequence is TGTGCCAGCACTCCTCGGACAGGGGAAAATCAGCCCCAGCATTTT.